The clone carrying this T cell receptor beta chain has only a few counts. Its target is not known. Genomic DNA was the PCR template. The TCR beta CDR3 region was amplified using 30 forward and 13 reverse primers. TCRdb re-analysed the multiplex PCR reads in MiXCR, keeping a single row per CDR3 protein. In the table there are fewer than 300,000 distinct CDR3 sequences, 45% to 60% of which are singletons. The data derive from a study of type 1 and type 2 diabetes patients. About the study: Sequencing for the whole study yielded 18,976,912 paired-end reads.

Study-wide results and caveats: Type 2 diabetes and control V and J usage correlated highly, 0.8 to 0.97. Type 2 diabetes patients had few highly-expanded CD4+ clones, median one. Some HECs seen only in T1D might also appear in more T2D or control samples.

The CDR3 contains 14 residues. V lost 2 bases and J lost 7; bases outside the gene matches: 2. Germline V gene sequence: CDR1 SEHNR, CDR2 FQNEAQ (reference sequence). The chain uses TRBV7-9 and TRBJ1-6; 7 nucleotides match TRBD1. This sequence originates from a man aged 18 to 30 with type 2 diabetes. The sample comprised peripheral blood mononuclear cells (PBMCs). Here the CDR3 reads CASSLQGGNSPLHF. The CDR3 DNA reads TGTGCCAGCAGCTTACAGGGGGGAAATTCACCCCTCCACTTT. The full variable domain, completed using reference TRBV7-9 and TRBJ1-6, is DTGVSQNPRHKITKRGQNVTFRCDPISEHNRLYWYRQTLGQGPEFLTYFQNEAQLEKSRLLSDRFSAERPKGSFSTLEIQRTEQGDSAMYLCASSLQGGNSPLHFGNGTRLTVT.